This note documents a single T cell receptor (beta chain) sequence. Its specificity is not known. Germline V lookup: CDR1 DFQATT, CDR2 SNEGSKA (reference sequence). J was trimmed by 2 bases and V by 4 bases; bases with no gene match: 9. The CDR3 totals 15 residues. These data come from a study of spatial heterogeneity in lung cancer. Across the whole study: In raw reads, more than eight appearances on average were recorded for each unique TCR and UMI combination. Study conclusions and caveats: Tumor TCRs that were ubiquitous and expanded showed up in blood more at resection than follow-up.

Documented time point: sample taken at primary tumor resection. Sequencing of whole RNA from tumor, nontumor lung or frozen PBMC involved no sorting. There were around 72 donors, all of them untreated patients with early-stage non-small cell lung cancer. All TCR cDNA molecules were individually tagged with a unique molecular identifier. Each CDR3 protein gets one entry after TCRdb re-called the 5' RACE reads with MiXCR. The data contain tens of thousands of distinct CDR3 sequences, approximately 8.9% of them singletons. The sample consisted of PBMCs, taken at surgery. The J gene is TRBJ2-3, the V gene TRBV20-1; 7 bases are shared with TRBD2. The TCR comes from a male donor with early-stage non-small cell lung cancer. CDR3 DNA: TGCAGTGCTAAAACGACTAGCCGAAACACAGATACGCAGTATTTT. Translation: CSAKTTSRNTDTQYF.